A selection of T cell receptor beta chains follows, all from one sample in a study of T cell responses to AZD1222 COVID-19 vaccine. The table came from immunoSEQ multiplex PCR; TCRdb's copy has only in-frame clones and leaves some out. Of around 200,000 clones listed, around nine tenths are singletons. The source material was peripheral blood, sampled 28 days after the second AZD1222 dose. Receptors originate from an adult who received the AZD1222 COVID-19 vaccine. Both conserved end residues are part of each CDR3. D genes are given only for firm matches. Part of the rows lack a size; the others show once, few, many or a class for expanded clones.

d_gene: TRBD1; v_gene: TRBV19; abundance: -; j_gene: TRBJ2-1; CDR3aa: CASSPRTGGDNEQFF; CDR3nt: TGTGCCAGTAGTCCCCGGACAGGGGGGGACAATGAGCAGTTCTTC
d_gene: TRBD1; v_gene: TRBV7-9; abundance: once; j_gene: TRBJ1-5; CDR3aa: CASSRTGPNQPQHF; CDR3nt: TGTGCCAGCAGCCGGACAGGGCCTAATCAGCCCCAGCATTTT
d_gene: TRBD2; v_gene: TRBV4-3; abundance: -; j_gene: TRBJ2-5; CDR3aa: CASSQLAGGGETQYF; CDR3nt: TGCGCCAGCAGCCAACTAGCGGGAGGGGGGGAGACCCAGTACTTC
d_gene: TRBD2; v_gene: TRBV7-2; abundance: -; j_gene: TRBJ2-1; CDR3aa: CASSLRQAGADEQFF; CDR3nt: TGTGCCAGCAGCTTAAGGCAAGCGGGAGCTGATGAGCAGTTCTTC
d_gene: TRBD1; v_gene: TRBV6-5; abundance: -; j_gene: TRBJ2-5; CDR3aa: CASSYWGQGDSETQYF; CDR3nt: TGTGCCAGCAGTTACTGGGGACAGGGGGATTCGGAGACCCAGTACTTC
d_gene: -; v_gene: TRBV6-5; abundance: few; j_gene: TRBJ2-1; CDR3aa: CGGGHYNEQFF; CDR3nt: TGTGGAGGGGGACACTACAATGAGCAGTTCTTC
d_gene: -; v_gene: TRBV11-2; abundance: -; j_gene: TRBJ2-5; CDR3aa: CASSSMVQETQYF; CDR3nt: TGTGCCAGCAGCTCGATGGTGCAAGAGACCCAGTACTTC
d_gene: TRBD1; v_gene: TRBV5-6; abundance: -; j_gene: TRBJ1-2; CDR3aa: CASIRTGFGYTF; CDR3nt: TGTGCCAGCATCCGGACAGGGTTTGGCTACACCTTC
d_gene: -; v_gene: TRBV5-1; abundance: -; j_gene: TRBJ2-1; CDR3aa: CASSLLIAVNQGEQFF; CDR3nt: TGCGCCAGCAGCTTATTAATAGCGGTTAACCAGGGTGAGCAGTTCTTC
d_gene: -; v_gene: TRBV7-2; abundance: -; j_gene: TRBJ1-4; CDR3aa: CASSRREGVDEKLFF; CDR3nt: TGTGCCAGCAGCCGTCGGGAGGGAGTAGATGAAAAACTGTTTTTT
d_gene: -; v_gene: TRBV7-9; abundance: -; j_gene: TRBJ1-1; CDR3aa: CASSLQESTEAFF; CDR3nt: TGTGCCAGCAGCTTGCAGGAGAGCACTGAAGCTTTCTTT
d_gene: -; v_gene: TRBV7-3; abundance: once; j_gene: TRBJ1-2; CDR3aa: CASSLGSPSNYGYTF; CDR3nt: TGTGCCAGCAGCTTAGGCTCCCCCAGTAACTATGGCTACACCTTC
d_gene: -; v_gene: TRBV5-1; abundance: -; j_gene: TRBJ2-1; CDR3aa: CASREKGVVGEQFF; CDR3nt: TGCGCCAGCAGAGAGAAGGGGGTGGTGGGTGAGCAGTTCTTC
d_gene: TRBD1; v_gene: TRBV2; abundance: -; j_gene: TRBJ2-1; CDR3aa: CASSGGTGKQFF; CDR3nt: TGTGCCAGCAGTGGGGGGACAGGAAAGCAGTTCTTC